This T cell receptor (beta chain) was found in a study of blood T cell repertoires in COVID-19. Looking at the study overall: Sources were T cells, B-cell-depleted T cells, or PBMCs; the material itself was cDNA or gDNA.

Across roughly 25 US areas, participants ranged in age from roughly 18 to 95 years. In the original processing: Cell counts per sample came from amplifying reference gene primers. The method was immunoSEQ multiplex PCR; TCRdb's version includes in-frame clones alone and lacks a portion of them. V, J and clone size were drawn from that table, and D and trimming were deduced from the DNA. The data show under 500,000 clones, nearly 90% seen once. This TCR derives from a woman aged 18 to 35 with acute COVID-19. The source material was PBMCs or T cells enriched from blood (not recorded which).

The CDR3 is CASRTEAYEQYF. DNA for the CDR3: TGTGCCAGTAGGACTGAAGCCTACGAGCAGTACTTC. The chain has TRBV2 and TRBJ2-7, with D possibly being TRBD2 (5 bases). The germline V gene has CDR1 SNHLY and CDR2 FYNNEI. The CDR3 totals 12 residues. The ends were cut back, 9 bases at V and 2 bases at J, with 11 bases in the middle.